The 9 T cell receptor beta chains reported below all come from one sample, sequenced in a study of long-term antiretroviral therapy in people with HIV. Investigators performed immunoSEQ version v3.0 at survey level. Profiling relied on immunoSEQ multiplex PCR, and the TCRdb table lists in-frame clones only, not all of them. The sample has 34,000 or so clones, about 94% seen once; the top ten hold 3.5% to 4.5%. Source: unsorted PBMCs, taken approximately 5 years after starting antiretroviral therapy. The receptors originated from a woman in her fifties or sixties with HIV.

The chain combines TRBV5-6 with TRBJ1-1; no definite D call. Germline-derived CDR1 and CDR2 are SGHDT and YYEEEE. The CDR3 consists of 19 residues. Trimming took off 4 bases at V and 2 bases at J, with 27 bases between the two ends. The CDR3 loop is CASSPGGRTFSISNTEAFF. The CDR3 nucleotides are TGTGCCAGCAGCCCAGGAGGCAGGACCTTTTCGATTTCAAACACTGAAGCTTTCTTT.

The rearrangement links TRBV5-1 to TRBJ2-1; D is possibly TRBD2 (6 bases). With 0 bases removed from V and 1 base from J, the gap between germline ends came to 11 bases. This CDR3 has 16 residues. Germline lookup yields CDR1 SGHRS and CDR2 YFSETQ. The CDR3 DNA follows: TGCGCCAGCAGCTTGGCCGGGGGACGTTCCTACAATGAGCAGTTCTTC. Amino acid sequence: CASSLAGGRSYNEQFF.

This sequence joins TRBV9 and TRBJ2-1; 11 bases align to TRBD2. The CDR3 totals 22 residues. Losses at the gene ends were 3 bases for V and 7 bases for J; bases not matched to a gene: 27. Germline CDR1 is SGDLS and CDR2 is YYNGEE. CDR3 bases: TGTGCCAGCAGCGCGGGACGATCCACTAGCGGGGGTCTCTTCCAGCTCGCTAATGAGCAGTTCTTC. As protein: CASSAGRSTSGGLFQLANEQFF. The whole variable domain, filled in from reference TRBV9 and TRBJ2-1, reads DSGVTQTPKHLITATGQRVTLRCSPRSGDLSVYWYQQSLDQGLQFLIQYYNGEERAKGNILERFSAQQFPDLHSELNLSSLELGDSALYFCASSAGRSTSGGLFQLANEQFFGPGTRLTVL.

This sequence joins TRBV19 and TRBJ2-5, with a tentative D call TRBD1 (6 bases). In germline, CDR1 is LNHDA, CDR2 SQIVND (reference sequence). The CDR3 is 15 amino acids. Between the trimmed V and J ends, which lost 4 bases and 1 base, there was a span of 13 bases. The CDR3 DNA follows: TGTGCCAGTAGTACTATGGACAGTGCCCAAGAGACCCAGTACTTC. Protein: CASSTMDSAQETQYF.

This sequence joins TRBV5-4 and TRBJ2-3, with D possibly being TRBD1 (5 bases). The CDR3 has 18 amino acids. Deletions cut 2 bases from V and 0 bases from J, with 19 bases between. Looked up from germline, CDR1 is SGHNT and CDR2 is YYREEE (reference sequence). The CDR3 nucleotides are TGTGCCAGCAGCTTAGACAGACCGACGATAAATAGCACAGATACGCAGTATTTT. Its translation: CASSLDRPTINSTDTQYF.

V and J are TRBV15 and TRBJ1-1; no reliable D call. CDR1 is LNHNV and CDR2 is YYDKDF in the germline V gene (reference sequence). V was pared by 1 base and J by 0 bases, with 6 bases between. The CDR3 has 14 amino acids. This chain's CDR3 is CATSRGGMNTEAFF. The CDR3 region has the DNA TGTGCCACCAGCAGAGGTGGGATGAACACTGAAGCTTTCTTT.

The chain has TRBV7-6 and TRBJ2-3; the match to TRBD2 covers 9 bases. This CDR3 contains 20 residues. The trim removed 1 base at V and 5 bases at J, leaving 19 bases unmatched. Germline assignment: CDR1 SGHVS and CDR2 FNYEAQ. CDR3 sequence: CASSLVGGGAVLSVVDTQYF. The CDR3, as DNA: TGTGCCAGCAGCTTAGTTGGCGGGGGGGCAGTTCTTTCGGTTGTAGATACGCAGTATTTT.

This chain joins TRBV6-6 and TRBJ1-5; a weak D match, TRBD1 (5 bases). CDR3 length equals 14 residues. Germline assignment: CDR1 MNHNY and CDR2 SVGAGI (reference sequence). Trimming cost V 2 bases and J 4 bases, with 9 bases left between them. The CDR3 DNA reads TGTGCCAGCAGTTACCCACAGGAGAATCAGCCCCAGCATTTT. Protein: CASSYPQENQPQHF.

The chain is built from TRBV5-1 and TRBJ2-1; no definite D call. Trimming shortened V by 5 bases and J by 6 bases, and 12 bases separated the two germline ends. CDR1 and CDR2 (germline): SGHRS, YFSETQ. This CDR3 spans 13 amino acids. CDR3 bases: TGCGCCAGCAGTAGCCTACCGATCAATGAGCAGTTCTTC. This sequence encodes CASSSLPINEQFF.